This is a list of T cell receptor beta chains from one sample in a study of T cell responses to AZD1222 COVID-19 vaccine. Clones were read by immunoSEQ multiplex PCR, and TCRdb kept only the in-frame ones, dropping some. Found here are roughly 120,000 clones, about 91% of them singletons; the top ten hold 2.8%. The sample here was peripheral blood, taken on day 0 of AZD1222 vaccination. The source is an adult in good health. Each CDR3 is given with its conserved first and last residue. Fields, in order: V gene, J gene, clone size, D gene, CDR3 DNA, CDR3 protein. A D gene is named only where the DNA matches it firmly. The listing skips clone size in some rows; elsewhere it reads once, few, many or a size class.

V gene: TRBV5-1; J gene: TRBJ2-1; clone size: NA; D gene: TRBD2; CDR3 DNA: TGCGCCAGCAGCTTGAGGTTATTCGGCGGGACTAGCGTTAACAATGAGCAGTTCTTC; CDR3 protein: CASSLRLFGGTSVNNEQFF
V gene: TRBV18; J gene: TRBJ2-1; clone size: NA; D gene: NA; CDR3 DNA: TGTGCCAGCTCACCACCACAGGAATACAATGAGCAGTTCTTC; CDR3 protein: CASSPPQEYNEQFF
V gene: TRBV4-3; J gene: TRBJ1-2; clone size: NA; D gene: TRBD1; CDR3 DNA: TGCGCCAGCAGCCAAGAACAGGGACAGCACTATGGCTACACCTTC; CDR3 protein: CASSQEQGQHYGYTF
V gene: TRBV6-1; J gene: TRBJ2-7; clone size: NA; D gene: NA; CDR3 DNA: TGTGCCAGCAGTGACCCACGAGCTTACGAGCAGTACTTC; CDR3 protein: CASSDPRAYEQYF
V gene: TRBV21-1; J gene: TRBJ1-5; clone size: NA; D gene: NA; CDR3 DNA: TGTGCCAGCAGCAAAGTACGGGGGCACTATCAGCCCCAGCATTTT; CDR3 protein: CASSKVRGHYQPQHF
V gene: TRBV2; J gene: TRBJ1-2; clone size: NA; D gene: NA; CDR3 DNA: TGTGCCAGCAGTGCAAGGCGGTATGGCTACACCTTC; CDR3 protein: CASSARRYGYTF
V gene: TRBV3-1/TRBV3-2; J gene: TRBJ2-7; clone size: NA; D gene: TRBD2; CDR3 DNA: TGTGCCAGCAGAAGAAGCGGGAGCTCCTACGAGCAGTACTTC; CDR3 protein: CASRRSGSSYEQYF
V gene: TRBV7-2; J gene: TRBJ2-5; clone size: NA; D gene: NA; CDR3 DNA: TGTGCCAGCAGACGCTTAGCGGCAAAGGAGACCCAGTACTTC; CDR3 protein: CASRRLAAKETQYF
V gene: TRBV18; J gene: TRBJ1-1; clone size: NA; D gene: NA; CDR3 DNA: TGTGCCAGCTCACAAAGCAGGCCGGAGAACACTGAAGCTTTCTTT; CDR3 protein: CASSQSRPENTEAFF
V gene: TRBV5-1; J gene: TRBJ2-7; clone size: NA; D gene: NA; CDR3 DNA: TGCGCCAGCAGCTTGGGACAGGGAGGAGCCGAGCAGTACTTC; CDR3 protein: CASSLGQGGAEQYF
V gene: TRBV6-5; J gene: TRBJ2-7; clone size: NA; D gene: TRBD2; CDR3 DNA: TGTGCCAGCAGTTACACGGGGGGGTACGAGCAGTACTTC; CDR3 protein: CASSYTGGYEQYF
V gene: TRBV27; J gene: TRBJ2-1; clone size: NA; D gene: NA; CDR3 DNA: TGTGCCAGCAGTTTAAAGGGGACAAAATCCTACAATGAGCAGTTCTTC; CDR3 protein: CASSLKGTKSYNEQFF
V gene: TRBV19; J gene: TRBJ1-1; clone size: NA; D gene: TRBD1; CDR3 DNA: TGTGCCAGCAGAGACAGGGGAGGTGGTGAAGCTTTCTTT; CDR3 protein: CASRDRGGGEAFF
V gene: TRBV29-1; J gene: TRBJ1-5; clone size: NA; D gene: TRBD1; CDR3 DNA: TGCAGCGTTTCCCGGGACAGGGGACCTAGCAATCAGCCCCAGCATTTT; CDR3 protein: CSVSRDRGPSNQPQHF
V gene: TRBV12-3/TRBV12-4; J gene: TRBJ1-5; clone size: few; D gene: NA; CDR3 DNA: TGTGCCAGCAGTTTTCGTGGCCAGCCCCAGCATTTT; CDR3 protein: CASSFRGQPQHF
V gene: TRBV7-9; J gene: TRBJ2-4; clone size: few; D gene: NA; CDR3 DNA: TGTGCCAGCAGCTTTCCGGGACTAGCCAAAAACATTCAGTACTTC; CDR3 protein: CASSFPGLAKNIQYF
V gene: TRBV7-2; J gene: TRBJ2-1; clone size: NA; D gene: NA; CDR3 DNA: TGTGCCAGCAGCTACCGGACCACTCCAACTTTCAATGAGCAGTTCTTC; CDR3 protein: CASSYRTTPTFNEQFF
V gene: TRBV3-1/TRBV3-2; J gene: TRBJ1-2; clone size: NA; D gene: NA; CDR3 DNA: TGTGCCAGCAGCTCTAACGTTGGCATCAACTATGGCTACACCTTC; CDR3 protein: CASSSNVGINYGYTF
V gene: TRBV5-1; J gene: TRBJ2-1; clone size: NA; D gene: NA; CDR3 DNA: TGCGCCAGCAGCTTGGCTCCGTACAATGAGCAGTTCTTC; CDR3 protein: CASSLAPYNEQFF
V gene: TRBV2; J gene: TRBJ1-2; clone size: NA; D gene: TRBD1; CDR3 DNA: TGTGCCAGCCCGGACTACCGCTTGGGACAGGGCTTGGAGTCCCTCTATGGCTACACCTTC; CDR3 protein: CASPDYRLGQGLESLYGYTF
V gene: TRBV6-1; J gene: TRBJ1-2; clone size: once; D gene: NA; CDR3 DNA: TGTGCCAGCAGTGAAGCCCAGGACGGTACTAACTATGGCTACACCTTC; CDR3 protein: CASSEAQDGTNYGYTF
V gene: TRBV5-1; J gene: TRBJ1-6; clone size: NA; D gene: NA; CDR3 DNA: TGCGCCAGCAGCTTACCGGGGAATAATAATTCACCCCTCCACTTT; CDR3 protein: CASSLPGNNNSPLHF
V gene: TRBV25-1; J gene: TRBJ2-5; clone size: NA; D gene: TRBD1; CDR3 DNA: TGTGCCAGCAGTGTGGACAGGGGCGAGACCCAGTACTTC; CDR3 protein: CASSVDRGETQYF
V gene: TRBV5-3; J gene: TRBJ1-4; clone size: NA; D gene: NA; CDR3 DNA: TGTGCCAGAAGCTTGGATCGATTTGAAAAACTGTTTTTT; CDR3 protein: CARSLDRFEKLFF
V gene: TRBV6-1; J gene: TRBJ1-5; clone size: NA; D gene: NA; CDR3 DNA: TGTGCCAGCAGTGAAACCGGGTATAATCAGCCCCAGCATTTT; CDR3 protein: CASSETGYNQPQHF
V gene: TRBV18; J gene: TRBJ2-5; clone size: NA; D gene: NA; CDR3 DNA: TGTGCCAGCTCACTACGGACAATACAAGAGACCCAGTACTTC; CDR3 protein: CASSLRTIQETQYF
V gene: TRBV27; J gene: TRBJ2-5; clone size: NA; D gene: TRBD2; CDR3 DNA: TGTGCCAGCGGAGAGCTAGGGACTACACAAGAGACCCAGTACTTC; CDR3 protein: CASGELGTTQETQYF
V gene: TRBV2; J gene: TRBJ2-1; clone size: NA; D gene: NA; CDR3 DNA: TGTGCCAGCACCAGGGACTGGGACAATGAGCAGTTCTTC; CDR3 protein: CASTRDWDNEQFF
V gene: TRBV7-9; J gene: TRBJ2-7; clone size: NA; D gene: TRBD1; CDR3 DNA: TGTGCCAGCAGCTTAGCCCCGGGACAGGGAGCCTACGAGCAGTACTTC; CDR3 protein: CASSLAPGQGAYEQYF
V gene: TRBV29-1; J gene: TRBJ2-7; clone size: NA; D gene: NA; CDR3 DNA: TGCAGCGTCCCCGCGGCGGGCCTCAGCTCCTACGAGCAGTACTTC; CDR3 protein: CSVPAAGLSSYEQYF
V gene: TRBV28; J gene: TRBJ1-5; clone size: once; D gene: NA; CDR3 DNA: TGTGCCAGCAGTTTAGAATCCACAGTCCCTAGCAATCAGCCCCAGCATTTT; CDR3 protein: CASSLESTVPSNQPQHF
V gene: TRBV4-2; J gene: TRBJ2-1; clone size: NA; D gene: NA; CDR3 DNA: TGTGCCAGCAGCCTTCGTAGGCTGGGGGAGCAGTTCTTC; CDR3 protein: CASSLRRLGEQFF
V gene: TRBV6-5; J gene: TRBJ1-3; clone size: NA; D gene: NA; CDR3 DNA: TGTGCCAGCACCACCGGGAATGACGGAAACACCATATATTTT; CDR3 protein: CASTTGNDGNTIYF
V gene: TRBV4-2; J gene: TRBJ1-6; clone size: NA; D gene: TRBD1; CDR3 DNA: TGTGCCAGCAGCCAGGACAGGCGGTCGTCACCCCTCCACTTT; CDR3 protein: CASSQDRRSSPLHF
V gene: TRBV5-1; J gene: TRBJ2-3; clone size: NA; D gene: NA; CDR3 DNA: TGCGCCAGCCGGACGGGCGGACTACGGGAAGATACGCAGTATTTT; CDR3 protein: CASRTGGLREDTQYF
V gene: TRBV29-1; J gene: TRBJ2-1; clone size: NA; D gene: TRBD2; CDR3 DNA: TGCAGCGTTGAGAGCGGGAGCTCCTACAATGAGCAGTTCTTC; CDR3 protein: CSVESGSSYNEQFF
V gene: TRBV24-1; J gene: TRBJ2-1; clone size: NA; D gene: NA; CDR3 DNA: TGTGCCACCAGGGACTATCGGGAGCAGTTCTTC; CDR3 protein: CATRDYREQFF
V gene: TRBV13; J gene: TRBJ2-1; clone size: once; D gene: NA; CDR3 DNA: TGTGCCAGCAGCTTAGGCCTTCCCAATGAGCAGTTCTTC; CDR3 protein: CASSLGLPNEQFF
V gene: TRBV21-1; J gene: TRBJ2-5; clone size: NA; D gene: NA; CDR3 DNA: TGTGCCAGCCACCGGGACAGAGGGGAGACCCAGTACTTC; CDR3 protein: CASHRDRGETQYF
V gene: TRBV24-1; J gene: TRBJ1-5; clone size: NA; D gene: NA; CDR3 DNA: TGTGCCACCAGTCAACAACAAGTTAATCAGCCCCAGCATTTT; CDR3 protein: CATSQQQVNQPQHF
V gene: TRBV6-2/TRBV6-3; J gene: TRBJ2-7; clone size: NA; D gene: TRBD2; CDR3 DNA: TGTGCCAGCAGTTTCAGACTAGCGGGAGACCGAGAGCAGTACTTC; CDR3 protein: CASSFRLAGDREQYF
V gene: TRBV18; J gene: TRBJ2-3; clone size: NA; D gene: TRBD1; CDR3 DNA: TGTGCCAGCTCCTCAACAGGGGGCGCCGGAGATACGCAGTATTTT; CDR3 protein: CASSSTGGAGDTQYF
V gene: TRBV10-1; J gene: TRBJ2-7; clone size: NA; D gene: NA; CDR3 DNA: TGCGCCAGCAGTGAGGGTGGGGCAGGGGACTACGAGCAGTACTTC; CDR3 protein: CASSEGGAGDYEQYF
V gene: TRBV7-8; J gene: TRBJ1-4; clone size: NA; D gene: NA; CDR3 DNA: TGTGCCAGCAGCTTAGGCAGGGGAACAACTAATGAAAAACTGTTTTTT; CDR3 protein: CASSLGRGTTNEKLFF
V gene: TRBV6-5; J gene: TRBJ1-2; clone size: NA; D gene: TRBD1; CDR3 DNA: TGTGCCAGCAGGGGACAGGGTAACTATGGCTACACCTTC; CDR3 protein: CASRGQGNYGYTF
V gene: TRBV24-1; J gene: TRBJ1-5; clone size: once; D gene: TRBD1; CDR3 DNA: TGTGCCACCAGTGCCCATGGGACAGGAAATCAGCCCCAGCATTTT; CDR3 protein: CATSAHGTGNQPQHF